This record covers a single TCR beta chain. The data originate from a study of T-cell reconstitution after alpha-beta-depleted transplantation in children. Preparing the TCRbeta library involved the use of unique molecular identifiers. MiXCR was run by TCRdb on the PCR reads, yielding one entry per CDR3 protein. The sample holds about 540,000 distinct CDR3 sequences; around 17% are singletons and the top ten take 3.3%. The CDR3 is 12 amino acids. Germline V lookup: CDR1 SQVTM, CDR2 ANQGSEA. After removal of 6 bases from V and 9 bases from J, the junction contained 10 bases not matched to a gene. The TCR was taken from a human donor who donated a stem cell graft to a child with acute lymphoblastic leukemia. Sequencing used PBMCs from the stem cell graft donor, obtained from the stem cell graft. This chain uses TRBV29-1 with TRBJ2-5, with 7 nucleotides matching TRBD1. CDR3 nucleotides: TGCAGCGTGAGGGACAGTCAGAGGGCCCAGTACTTC. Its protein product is CSVRDSQRAQYF.